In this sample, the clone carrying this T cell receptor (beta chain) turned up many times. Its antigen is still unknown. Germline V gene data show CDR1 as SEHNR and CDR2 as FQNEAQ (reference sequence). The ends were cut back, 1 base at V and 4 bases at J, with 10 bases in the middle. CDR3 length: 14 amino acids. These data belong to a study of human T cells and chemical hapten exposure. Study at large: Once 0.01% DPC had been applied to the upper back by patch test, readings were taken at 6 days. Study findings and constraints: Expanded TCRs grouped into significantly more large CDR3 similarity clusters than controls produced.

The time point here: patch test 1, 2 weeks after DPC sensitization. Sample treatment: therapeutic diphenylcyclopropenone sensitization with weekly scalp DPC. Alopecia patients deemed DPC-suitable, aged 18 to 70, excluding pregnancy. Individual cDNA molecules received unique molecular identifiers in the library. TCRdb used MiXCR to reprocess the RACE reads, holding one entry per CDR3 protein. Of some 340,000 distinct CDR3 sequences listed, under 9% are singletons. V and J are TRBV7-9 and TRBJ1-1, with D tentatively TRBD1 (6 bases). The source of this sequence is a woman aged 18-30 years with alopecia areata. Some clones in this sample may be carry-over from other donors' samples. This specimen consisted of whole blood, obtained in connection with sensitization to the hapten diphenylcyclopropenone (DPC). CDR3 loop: CASSLVQGGTEAFF. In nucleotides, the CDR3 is TGTGCCAGCAGCTTAGTCCAAGGGGGCACTGAAGCTTTCTTT.